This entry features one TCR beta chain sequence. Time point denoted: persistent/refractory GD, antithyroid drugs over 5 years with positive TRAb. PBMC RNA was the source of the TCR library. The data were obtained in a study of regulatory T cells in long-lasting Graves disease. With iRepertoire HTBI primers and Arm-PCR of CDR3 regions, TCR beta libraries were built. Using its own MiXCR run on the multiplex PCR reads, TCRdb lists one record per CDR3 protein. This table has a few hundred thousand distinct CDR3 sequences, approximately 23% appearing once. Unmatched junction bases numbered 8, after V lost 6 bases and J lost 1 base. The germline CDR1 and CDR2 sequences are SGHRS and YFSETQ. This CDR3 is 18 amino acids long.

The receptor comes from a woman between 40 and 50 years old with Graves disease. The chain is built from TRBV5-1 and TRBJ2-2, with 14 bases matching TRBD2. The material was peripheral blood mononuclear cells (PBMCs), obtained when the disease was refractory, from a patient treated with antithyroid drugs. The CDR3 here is CASIVGTSGSQNTGELFF. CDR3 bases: TGCGCCAGCATCGTCGGGACTAGCGGGAGTCAGAACACCGGGGAGCTGTTTTTT.